This T cell receptor (beta chain) comes out of a study of blood T cells in healthy people across ages. The authors ran a second PCR of 7 to 11 cycles using a sample-barcoded 5' primer and a J-beta primer mix. From the 5' RACE reads, TCRdb called clonotypes with MiXCR, one entry per CDR3 protein. The data show approximately 800,000 distinct CDR3 sequences, 35% to 40% seen once. Only a few counts were recorded for this clonotype. Russia was home to the donors, healthy Caucasian individuals aged roughly 6 to 100. The CDR3 is 13 amino acids. V was cut by 1 base and J by 6 bases, with 6 bases left in between. Germline CDR1 and CDR2: MGHRA and YSYEKL.

Sequenced sample: blood. The chain uses TRBV4-1 and TRBJ2-2; D call uncertain. The sequence came from a man aged 18-30 years in good health. The chain's CDR3 is CASSQVISGELFF. For the CDR3, the DNA is TGCGCCAGCAGCCAAGTTATTTCCGGGGAGCTGTTTTTT.